The sequence of this T cell receptor beta chain was determined in a study of OX40 agonist ivuxolimab in advanced cancers. Study-wide background: Those treated in dose escalation had hepatocellular carcinoma, melanoma, renal cell cancer or head and neck cancer.

Method: immunoSEQ multiplex PCR; TCRdb's copy keeps in-frame clones and lacks some. The table shows about 50,000 clones, with roughly 88% occurring only once. Germline V gives CDR1 SGHNT, CDR2 YYREEE (reference sequence). The CDR3 loop spans 15 amino acids. The V segment lost 4 bases and the J segment 4 bases; nucleotides outside the gene matches: 6. This TCR derives from an adult with an advanced solid tumor such as melanoma, head and neck, liver or kidney cancer. The specimen comprised CD4+ or CD8+ T cells sorted from blood, sampled in a trial of the OX40 agonist ivuxolimab. V usage is TRBV5-4 and J usage is TRBJ2-2; 8 nucleotides align to TRBD2. The CDR3 region has the DNA TGTGCCAGCAGCGGGAGCGGGAGTCCCACCGGGGAGCTGTTTTTT. This sequence encodes CASSGSGSPTGELFF.